Below, one TCR beta chain is given with its context. The source of the sample is a study of T cells expressing NK-cell markers. This CDR3 is built from 13 residues. Germline V gives CDR1 MNHNS, CDR2 SASEGT. Scientists made TCR beta cDNA using 5'RACE template switching with UMIs. No DNA is given; TCRdb re-called the 5' RACE reads and lists each CDR3 protein once. The sample table includes over 13,000 distinct CDR3 sequences. Sequenced input: blood T cells: a sorted CD56 or NKG2C T cell subset, CD4+ or CD8+ T cells, or bulk PBMC T cells (not recorded which). This chain connects TRBV6-1 to TRBJ1-1. The TCR was taken from a man aged 18 to 69 in good health. This CDR3 reads CASSLRGHMEAFF.